The rows below give T cell receptor beta chains drawn from one sample of a study of identifying expanded T cells in peripheral blood. The table came from immunoSEQ multiplex PCR; TCRdb's copy has only in-frame clones and leaves some out. Here the sample spans 83,000 or so clones, roughly 86% being singletons. Sequenced sample: blood. The receptors derive from a person aged 18 to 70 in good health. CDR3s include the opening cysteine and the closing phenylalanine or tryptophan. The D gene is left open where the match is weak. Part of the rows lack a size; the others show once, few, many or a class for expanded clones.

>NA|TRBJ1-2|TRBV6-6|NA
CASSNDYGYTF
TGTGCCAGCAGTAACGACTATGGCTACACCTTC
>once|TRBJ2-1|TRBV6-1|NA
CASSEMGGRQFF
TGTGCCAGCAGTGAAATGGGGGGGCGGCAGTTCTTC
>NA|TRBJ1-4|TRBV19|NA
CASSKRADRNEKLFF
TGTGCCAGTAGTAAACGAGCCGACCGGAATGAAAAACTGTTTTTT
>NA|TRBJ2-2|TRBV2|NA
CASYRGRGGELFF
TGTGCCAGCTACCGGGGGCGAGGCGGGGAGCTGTTTTTT
>NA|TRBJ1-1|TRBV19|NA
CASSVGQNTEAFF
TGTGCCAGTAGTGTGGGACAGAACACTGAAGCTTTCTTT
>NA|TRBJ2-5|TRBV4-1|NA
CASSLLPMTADFQETQYF
TGCGCCAGCAGCCTTCTCCCAATGACGGCGGATTTCCAAGAGACCCAGTACTTC
>NA|TRBJ1-1|TRBV14|NA
CASSQVRGTGAEAFF
TGTGCCAGCAGCCAAGTGAGGGGCACTGGTGCTGAAGCTTTCTTT
>few|TRBJ2-1|TRBV7-8|NA
CASPGHGIRGEQFF
TGTGCCAGCCCCGGCCACGGGATCCGAGGAGAGCAGTTCTTC
>NA|TRBJ2-7|TRBV5-1|NA
CASSFSAEYRSYEQYF
TGCGCCAGCAGCTTTTCAGCCGAATACCGAAGCTACGAGCAGTACTTC
>NA|TRBJ2-1|TRBV7-9|NA
CASSPPGGRDNEQFF
TGTGCCAGCAGCCCCCCAGGGGGGAGGGACAATGAGCAGTTCTTC
>NA|TRBJ2-7|TRBV27|NA
CASSSGTPYEQYF
TGTGCCAGCAGTTCAGGGACACCCTACGAGCAGTACTTC
>NA|TRBJ2-5|TRBV30|TRBD2
CAWSYPGGSGTQYF
TGTGCCTGGAGCTATCCGGGGGGTTCGGGGACCCAGTACTTC
>NA|TRBJ1-2|TRBV19|NA
CASSGRDGYYGYTF
TGTGCCAGTAGTGGCCGGGACGGATATTATGGCTACACCTTC
>NA|TRBJ2-1|TRBV6-5|TRBD2
CASSYSSGVYHEQFF
TGTGCCAGCAGTTACTCCAGCGGGGTATACCATGAGCAGTTCTTC
>NA|TRBJ1-2|TRBV5-1|NA
CASKGSIRGDGYTF
TGCGCCAGCAAGGGATCCATAAGGGGTGATGGCTACACCTTC
>NA|TRBJ2-2|TRBV9|TRBD1
CASSVGAGGNTGELFF
TGTGCCAGCAGCGTAGGGGCAGGGGGCAACACCGGGGAGCTGTTTTTT
>NA|TRBJ2-7|TRBV7-3|NA
CASSLNGYDEQYF
TGTGCCAGCAGCTTAAATGGTTACGACGAGCAGTACTTC
>few|TRBJ1-6|TRBV1|NA
CTSSLTPTGSPLHF
TGCACCAGCAGCTTAACACCGACGGGGTCACCCCTCCACTTT
>NA|TRBJ2-7|TRBV5-1|TRBD1
CASSHGQGPYEQYF
TGCGCCAGCAGCCATGGACAGGGCCCCTACGAGCAGTACTTC
>once|TRBJ2-1|TRBV4-2|TRBD2
CASSQDRTSGSLEQFF
TGTGCCAGCAGCCAAGATCGGACTAGCGGGAGTCTTGAGCAGTTCTTC
>once|TRBJ1-6|TRBV18|NA
CASSPPAGADSPLHF
TGTGCCAGCTCACCACCGGCAGGGGCTGATTCACCCCTCCACTTT
>NA|TRBJ2-3|TRBV10-1|NA
CASSEGGVDTQYF
TGCGCCAGCAGTGAAGGGGGGGTAGATACGCAGTATTTT
>NA|TRBJ2-1|TRBV9|NA
CASSVEIQRETHNEQFF
TGTGCCAGCAGCGTAGAAATACAGCGAGAAACCCACAATGAGCAGTTCTTC
>NA|TRBJ2-3|TRBV10-3|TRBD1
CAISRDRGEDTQYF
TGTGCCATCAGTCGGGACAGGGGTGAAGATACGCAGTATTTT
>NA|TRBJ1-3|TRBV5-1|TRBD1
CASSFLQGAAGNTIYF
TGCGCCAGCAGCTTCCTACAGGGGGCGGCTGGAAACACCATATATTTT
>NA|TRBJ2-3|TRBV7-2|NA
CASSFPGPPSGDTDTQYF
TGTGCCAGCAGCTTCCCGGGACCACCTTCGGGGGACACAGATACGCAGTATTTT
>NA|TRBJ2-2|TRBV19|TRBD1
CATLQGARGGELFF
TGTGCCACATTACAGGGGGCGCGGGGCGGGGAGCTGTTTTTT
>NA|TRBJ2-2|TRBV4-1|NA
CASSHDAHPGTGELFF
TGCGCCAGCAGCCATGACGCACACCCAGGCACCGGGGAGCTGTTTTTT
>once|TRBJ2-7|TRBV7-2|NA
CASSLAQGGEQYF
TGTGCCAGCAGCTTAGCGCAAGGGGGCGAGCAGTACTTC
>NA|TRBJ1-1|TRBV28|TRBD1
CASREGQGTEAFF
TGTGCCAGCAGGGAAGGACAGGGGACTGAAGCTTTCTTT
>few|TRBJ2-1|TRBV2|NA
CAWWRQTYNEQFF
TGTGCCTGGTGGAGACAGACCTACAATGAGCAGTTCTTC
>NA|TRBJ1-1|TRBV6-1|TRBD1
CASSGGDRGEAFF
TGTGCCAGCAGTGGGGGCGACAGGGGTGAAGCTTTCTTT
>NA|TRBJ1-1|TRBV28|TRBD1
CASSLPDRVGTEAFF
TGTGCCAGCAGTCTACCGGACAGGGTGGGCACTGAAGCTTTCTTT
>NA|TRBJ1-2|TRBV5-1|TRBD1
CASSLDRGQYGYTF
TGCGCCAGCAGCTTGGACAGGGGGCAATATGGCTACACCTTC
>NA|TRBJ1-3|TRBV30|NA
CAFQQGSAGNTIYF
TGTGCCTTCCAACAGGGATCGGCTGGAAACACCATATATTTT
>NA|TRBJ1-6|TRBV5-1|TRBD1
CASSVDRGAYSPLHF
TGCGCCAGCAGCGTTGACAGGGGGGCCTATTCACCCCTCCACTTT
>NA|TRBJ1-3|TRBV23-1|TRBD1
CASSHDRDRGLEGNTIYF
TGCGCCAGCAGTCATGACCGGGACAGGGGGCTCGAAGGAAACACCATATATTTT
>NA|TRBJ2-2|TRBV6-5|TRBD1
CASSSRDRGPGELFF
TGTGCCAGCAGTAGCCGGGACAGGGGGCCCGGGGAGCTGTTTTTT
>NA|TRBJ2-3|TRBV6-5|TRBD1
CASSYSLQGGYTQYF
TGTGCCAGCAGTTACTCGCTTCAAGGGGGCTATACGCAGTATTTT
>few|TRBJ1-4|TRBV6-5|NA
CASSYSLKIDEKLFF
TGTGCCAGCAGTTACTCACTGAAGATTGACGAAAAACTGTTTTTT
>once|TRBJ2-3|TRBV7-2|TRBD2
CASSLFPAGTDTQYF
TGTGCCAGCAGCTTATTTCCAGCGGGGACAGATACGCAGTATTTT
>NA|TRBJ2-7|TRBV5-1|TRBD2
CASSLGTSGSYEQYF
TGCGCCAGCAGCTTGGGTACTAGCGGGAGCTACGAGCAGTACTTC
>NA|TRBJ1-2|TRBV4-2|NA
CASSHPGSGGDAYGYTF
TGTGCCAGCAGCCACCCCGGATCGGGCGGGGACGCCTATGGCTACACCTTC
>NA|TRBJ2-3|TRBV5-1|NA
CASSLDPDTQYF
TGCGCCAGCAGCTTGGATCCAGATACGCAGTATTTT
>few|TRBJ1-6|TRBV6-1|NA
CASSPGRDGSPLHF
TGTGCCAGCAGTCCCGGCAGGGATGGGTCACCCCTCCACTTT
>once|TRBJ1-4|TRBV11-2|NA
CASSPLARGHNEKLFF
TGTGCCAGCAGCCCTCTCGCCAGGGGCCATAATGAAAAACTGTTTTTT
>NA|TRBJ1-5|TRBV7-8|NA
CASSLAWANSNQPQHF
TGTGCCAGCAGCTTAGCGTGGGCGAATAGCAATCAGCCCCAGCATTTT
>NA|TRBJ1-2|TRBV7-8|NA
CASSSNLIFANYGYTF
TGTGCCAGCAGCTCGAACCTTATATTCGCTAACTATGGCTACACCTTC
>NA|TRBJ1-2|TRBV7-9|NA
CASSFVSQVSHGYTF
TGTGCCAGCAGCTTTGTTTCTCAGGTTTCGCATGGCTACACCTTC
>NA|TRBJ2-3|TRBV7-8|NA
CASRYTGSDTQYF
TGTGCCAGCAGGTACACAGGGTCCGATACGCAGTATTTT
>NA|TRBJ2-2|TRBV2|NA
CASSEAGSGELFF
TGTGCCAGCAGTGAAGCCGGGTCCGGGGAGCTGTTTTTT
>NA|TRBJ2-3|TRBV9|NA
CASSVHTDTQYF
TGTGCCAGCAGCGTCCACACAGATACGCAGTATTTT
>NA|TRBJ1-3|TRBV6-5|NA
CASRPGTSPGNTIYF
TGTGCCAGCAGACCCGGGACTTCCCCGGGGAACACCATATATTTT
>NA|TRBJ2-3|TRBV2|NA
CASSGTYSTDTQYF
TGTGCCAGCAGTGGGACCTATAGCACAGATACGCAGTATTTT
>NA|TRBJ1-6|TRBV11-2|NA
CASSLNLAGNSPLHF
TGTGCCAGCAGCTTAAATCTTGCGGGGAATTCACCCCTCCACTTT
>NA|TRBJ1-3|TRBV30|NA
CAWSVIRRASGNTIYF
TGTGCCTGGAGTGTAATCAGGCGGGCCTCCGGAAACACCATATATTTT
>NA|TRBJ2-5|TRBV19|NA
CASSMGRNLETQYF
TGTGCCAGTAGTATGGGCCGTAACTTAGAGACCCAGTACTTC
>NA|TRBJ1-5|TRBV27|NA
CASSWFSNQPQHF
TGTGCCAGCAGTTGGTTTAGCAATCAGCCCCAGCATTTT
>few|TRBJ1-1|TRBV6-5|NA
CASSYSIEGTEAFF
TGTGCCAGCAGTTACTCGATTGAGGGGACTGAAGCTTTCTTT
>once|TRBJ2-3|TRBV5-1|NA
CASSLLGLSTDTQYF
TGCGCCAGCAGCTTGTTAGGACTCAGCACAGATACGCAGTATTTT